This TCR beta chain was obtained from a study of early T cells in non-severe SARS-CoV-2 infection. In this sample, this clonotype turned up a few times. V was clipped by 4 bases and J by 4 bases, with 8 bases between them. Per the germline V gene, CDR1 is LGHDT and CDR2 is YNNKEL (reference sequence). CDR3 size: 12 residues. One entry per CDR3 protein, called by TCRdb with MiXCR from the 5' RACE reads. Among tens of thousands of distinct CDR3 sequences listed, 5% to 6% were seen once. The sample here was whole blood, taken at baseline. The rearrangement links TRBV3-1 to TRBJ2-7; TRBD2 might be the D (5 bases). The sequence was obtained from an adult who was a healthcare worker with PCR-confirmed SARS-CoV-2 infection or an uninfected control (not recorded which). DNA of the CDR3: TGTGCCAGCAGCCTCGGAGGATACGAGCAGTACTTC. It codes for CASSLGGYEQYF.